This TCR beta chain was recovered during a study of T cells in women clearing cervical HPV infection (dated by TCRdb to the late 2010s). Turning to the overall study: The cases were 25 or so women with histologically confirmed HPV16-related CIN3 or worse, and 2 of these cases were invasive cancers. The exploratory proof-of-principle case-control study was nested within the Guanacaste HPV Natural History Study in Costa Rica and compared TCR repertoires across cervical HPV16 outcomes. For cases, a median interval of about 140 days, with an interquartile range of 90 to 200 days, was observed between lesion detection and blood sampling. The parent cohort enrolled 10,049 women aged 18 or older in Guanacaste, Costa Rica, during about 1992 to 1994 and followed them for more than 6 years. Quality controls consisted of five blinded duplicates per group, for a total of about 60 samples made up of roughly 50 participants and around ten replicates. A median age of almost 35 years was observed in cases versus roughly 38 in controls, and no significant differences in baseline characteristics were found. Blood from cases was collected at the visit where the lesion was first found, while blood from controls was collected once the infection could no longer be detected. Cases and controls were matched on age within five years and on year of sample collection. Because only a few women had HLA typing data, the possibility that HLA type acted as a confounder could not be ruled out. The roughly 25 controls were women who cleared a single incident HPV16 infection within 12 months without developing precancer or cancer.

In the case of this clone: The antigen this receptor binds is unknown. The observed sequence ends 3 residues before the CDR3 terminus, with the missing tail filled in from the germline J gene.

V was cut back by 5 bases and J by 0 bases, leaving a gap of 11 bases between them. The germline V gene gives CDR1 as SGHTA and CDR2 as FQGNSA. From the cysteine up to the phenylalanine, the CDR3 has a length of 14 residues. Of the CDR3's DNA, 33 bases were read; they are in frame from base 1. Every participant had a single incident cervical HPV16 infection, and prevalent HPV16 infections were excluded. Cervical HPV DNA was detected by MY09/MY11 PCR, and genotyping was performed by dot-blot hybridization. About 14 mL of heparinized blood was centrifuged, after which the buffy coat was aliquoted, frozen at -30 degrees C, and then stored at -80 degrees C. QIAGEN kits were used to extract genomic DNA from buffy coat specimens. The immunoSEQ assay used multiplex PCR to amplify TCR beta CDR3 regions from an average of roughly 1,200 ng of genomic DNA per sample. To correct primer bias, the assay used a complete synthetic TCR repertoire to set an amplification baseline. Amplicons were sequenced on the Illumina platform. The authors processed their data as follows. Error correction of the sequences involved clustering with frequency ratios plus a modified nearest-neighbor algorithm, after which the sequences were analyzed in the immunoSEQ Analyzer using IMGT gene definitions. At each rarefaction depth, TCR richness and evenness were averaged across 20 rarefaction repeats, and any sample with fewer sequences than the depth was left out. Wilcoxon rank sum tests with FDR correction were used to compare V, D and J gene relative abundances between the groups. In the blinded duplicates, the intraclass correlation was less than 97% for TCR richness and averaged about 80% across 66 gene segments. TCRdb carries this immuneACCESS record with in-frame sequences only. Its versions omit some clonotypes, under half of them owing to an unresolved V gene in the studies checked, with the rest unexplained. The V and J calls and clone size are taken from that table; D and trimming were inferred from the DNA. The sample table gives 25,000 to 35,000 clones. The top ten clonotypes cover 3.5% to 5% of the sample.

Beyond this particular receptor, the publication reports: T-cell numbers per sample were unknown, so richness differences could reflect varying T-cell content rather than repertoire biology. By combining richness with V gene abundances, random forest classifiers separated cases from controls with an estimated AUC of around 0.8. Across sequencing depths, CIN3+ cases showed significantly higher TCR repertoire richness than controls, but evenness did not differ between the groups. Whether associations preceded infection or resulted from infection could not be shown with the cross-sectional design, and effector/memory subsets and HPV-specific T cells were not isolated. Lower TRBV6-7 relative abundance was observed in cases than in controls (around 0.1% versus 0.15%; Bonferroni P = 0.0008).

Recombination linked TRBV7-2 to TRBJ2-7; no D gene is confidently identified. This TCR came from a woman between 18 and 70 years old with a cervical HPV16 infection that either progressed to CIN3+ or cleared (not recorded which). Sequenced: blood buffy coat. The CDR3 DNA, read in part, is TGTGCCAGCAGCCCCGGTCACCCCTCCTACGAG. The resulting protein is CASSPGHPSYE. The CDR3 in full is CASSPGHPSYEQYF.